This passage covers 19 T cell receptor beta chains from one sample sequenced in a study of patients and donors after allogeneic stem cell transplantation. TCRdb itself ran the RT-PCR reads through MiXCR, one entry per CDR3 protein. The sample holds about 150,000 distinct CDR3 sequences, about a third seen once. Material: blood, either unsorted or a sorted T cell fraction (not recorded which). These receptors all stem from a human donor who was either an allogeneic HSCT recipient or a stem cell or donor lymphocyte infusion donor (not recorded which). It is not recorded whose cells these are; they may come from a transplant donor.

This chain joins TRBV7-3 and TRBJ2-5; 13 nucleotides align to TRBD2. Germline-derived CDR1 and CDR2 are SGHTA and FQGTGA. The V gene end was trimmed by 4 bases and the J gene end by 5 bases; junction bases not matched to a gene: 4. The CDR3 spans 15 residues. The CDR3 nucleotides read TGTGCCAGCAGCTCACTAGCGGGGGGGCCGGAGACCCAGTACTTC. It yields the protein CASSSLAGGPETQYF.

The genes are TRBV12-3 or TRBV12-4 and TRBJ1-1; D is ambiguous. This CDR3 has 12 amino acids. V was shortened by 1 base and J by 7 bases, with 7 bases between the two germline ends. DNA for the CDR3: TGTGCCAGCAGTTTAGGACATTTTGAAGCTTTCTTT. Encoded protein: CASSLGHFEAFF.

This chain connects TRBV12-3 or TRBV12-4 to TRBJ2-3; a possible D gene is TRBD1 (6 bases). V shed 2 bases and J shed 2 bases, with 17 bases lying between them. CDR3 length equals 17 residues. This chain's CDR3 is CASSLILDSHITDTQYF. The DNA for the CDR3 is TGTGCCAGCAGTTTAATTCTGGACAGCCACATCACAGATACGCAGTATTTT.

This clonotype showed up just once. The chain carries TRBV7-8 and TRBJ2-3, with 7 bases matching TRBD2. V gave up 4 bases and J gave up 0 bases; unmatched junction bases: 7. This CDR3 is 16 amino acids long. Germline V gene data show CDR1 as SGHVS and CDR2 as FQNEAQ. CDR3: CASSSGAGVSTDTQYF. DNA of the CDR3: TGTGCCAGCAGCTCCGGGGCGGGGGTTAGCACAGATACGCAGTATTTT. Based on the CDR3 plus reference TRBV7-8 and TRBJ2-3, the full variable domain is GAGVSQSPRYKVAKRGQDVALRCDPISGHVSLFWYQQALGQGPEFLTYFQNEAQLDKSGLPSDRFFAERPEGSVSTLKIQRTQQEDSAVYLCASSSGAGVSTDTQYFGPGTRLTVL.

The CDR3 here is CASSSRRGATNYGYTF. CDR3 in DNA: TGTGCCAGCAGTTCTCGTCGAGGAGCTACTAACTATGGCTACACCTTC. The V call is TRBV12-3 or TRBV12-4, the J call TRBJ1-2; D gene uncertain. V was clipped by 4 bases and J by 0 bases, with 15 bases between them. CDR3 length equals 16 residues.

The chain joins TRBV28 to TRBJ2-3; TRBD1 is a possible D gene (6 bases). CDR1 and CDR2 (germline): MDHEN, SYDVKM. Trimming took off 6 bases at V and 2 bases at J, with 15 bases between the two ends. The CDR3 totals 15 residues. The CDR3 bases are TGTGCCAGCAGCTTGCCGCAGGGGCACACAGATACGCAGTATTTT. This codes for CASSLPQGHTDTQYF.

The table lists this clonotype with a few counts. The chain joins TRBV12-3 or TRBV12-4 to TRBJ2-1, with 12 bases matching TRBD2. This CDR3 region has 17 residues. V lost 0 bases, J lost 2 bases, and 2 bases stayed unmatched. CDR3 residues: CASSLASSGGAYNEQFF. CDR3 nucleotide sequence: TGTGCCAGCAGTTTAGCGTCTAGCGGGGGGGCCTACAATGAGCAGTTCTTC.

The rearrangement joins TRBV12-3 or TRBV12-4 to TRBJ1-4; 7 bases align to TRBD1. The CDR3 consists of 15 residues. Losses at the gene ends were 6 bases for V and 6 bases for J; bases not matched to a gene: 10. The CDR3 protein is CASSLGGRGDEKLFF. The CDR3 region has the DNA TGTGCCAGCAGCCTAGGGGGCAGGGGTGATGAAAAACTGTTTTTT.

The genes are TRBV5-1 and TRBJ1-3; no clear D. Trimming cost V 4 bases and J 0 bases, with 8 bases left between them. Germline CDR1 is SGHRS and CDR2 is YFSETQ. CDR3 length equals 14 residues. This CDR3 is CASSPESSGNTIYF. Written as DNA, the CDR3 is TGCGCCAGCAGCCCGGAGAGCTCTGGAAACACCATATATTTT.

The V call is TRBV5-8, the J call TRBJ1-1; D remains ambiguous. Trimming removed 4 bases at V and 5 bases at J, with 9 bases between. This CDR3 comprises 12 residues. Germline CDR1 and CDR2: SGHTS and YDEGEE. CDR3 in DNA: TGTGCCAGCAGCCCGGGAAGGACTGAAGCTTTCTTT. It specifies CASSPGRTEAFF.

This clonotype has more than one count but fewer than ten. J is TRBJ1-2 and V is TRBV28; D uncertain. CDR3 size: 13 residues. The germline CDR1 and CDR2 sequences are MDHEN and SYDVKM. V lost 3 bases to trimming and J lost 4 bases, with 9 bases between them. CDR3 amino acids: CASSLWESYGYTF. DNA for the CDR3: TGTGCCAGCAGTTTGTGGGAGAGCTATGGCTACACCTTC.

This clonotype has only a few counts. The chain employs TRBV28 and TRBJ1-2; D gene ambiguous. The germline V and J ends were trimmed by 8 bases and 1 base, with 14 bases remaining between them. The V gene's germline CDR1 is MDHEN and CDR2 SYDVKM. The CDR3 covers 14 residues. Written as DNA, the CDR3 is TGTGCCAGCGCGTACGGAGACTTTAACTATGGCTACACCTTC. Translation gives CASAYGDFNYGYTF.

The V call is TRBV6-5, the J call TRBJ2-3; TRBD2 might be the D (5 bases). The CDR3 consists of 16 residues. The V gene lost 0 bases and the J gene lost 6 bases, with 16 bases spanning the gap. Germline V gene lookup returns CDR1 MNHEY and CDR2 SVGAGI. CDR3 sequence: CASSYSRLSRRDTQYF. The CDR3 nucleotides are TGTGCCAGCAGTTACTCGAGACTATCACGTAGGGATACGCAGTATTTT.

The DNA for the CDR3 is TGTGCCAGCAGCTTAGTTGGAGGATTCGATAGCAATCAGCCCCAGCATTTT. Translated: CASSLVGGFDSNQPQHF. This chain joins TRBV7-2 and TRBJ1-5; D not resolved. Per the germline V gene, CDR1 is SGHTA and CDR2 is FQGNSA. The CDR3 consists of 17 residues. The V end lost 1 base, the J end lost 0 bases, and 13 bases lay between the germline ends. Full variable domain (rest looked up from reference TRBV7-2 and TRBJ1-5): GAGVSQSPSNKVTEKGKDVELRCDPISGHTALYWYRQSLGQGLEFLIYFQGNSAPDKSGLPSDRFSAERTGGSVSTLTIQRTQQEDSAVYLCASSLVGGFDSNQPQHFGDGTRLSIL.

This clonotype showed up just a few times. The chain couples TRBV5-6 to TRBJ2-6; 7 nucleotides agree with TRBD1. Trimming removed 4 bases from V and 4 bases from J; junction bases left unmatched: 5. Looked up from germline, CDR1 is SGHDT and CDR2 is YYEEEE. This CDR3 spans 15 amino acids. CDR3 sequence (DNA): TGTGCCAGCAGCCCCACAGGGGACGGGGCCAACGTCCTGACTTTC. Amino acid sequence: CASSPTGDGANVLTF.

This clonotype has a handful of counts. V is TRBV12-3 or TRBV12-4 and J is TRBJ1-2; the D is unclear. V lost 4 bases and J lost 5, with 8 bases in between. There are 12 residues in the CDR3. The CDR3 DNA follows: TGTGCCAGCAGTTCTGGGCGATATGGCTACACCTTC. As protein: CASSSGRYGYTF.

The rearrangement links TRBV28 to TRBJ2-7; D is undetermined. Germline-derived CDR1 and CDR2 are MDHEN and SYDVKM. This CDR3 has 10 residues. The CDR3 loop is CASGFHEQYV. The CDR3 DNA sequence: TGTGCCAGCGGTTTCCACGAGCAGTACGTC.

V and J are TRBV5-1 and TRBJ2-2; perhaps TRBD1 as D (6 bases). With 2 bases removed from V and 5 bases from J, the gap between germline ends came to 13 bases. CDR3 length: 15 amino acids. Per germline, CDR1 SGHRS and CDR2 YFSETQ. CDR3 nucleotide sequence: TGCGCCAGCAGCTTTTCCGGGACAAATACCGGGGAGCTGTTTTTT. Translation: CASSFSGTNTGELFF.

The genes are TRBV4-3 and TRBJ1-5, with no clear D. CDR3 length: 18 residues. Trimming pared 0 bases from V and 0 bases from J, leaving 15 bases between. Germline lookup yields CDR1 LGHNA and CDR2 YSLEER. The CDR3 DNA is TGCGCCAGCAGCCAAGATCTGAGAGGTCCTCATAGCAATCAGCCCCAGCATTTT. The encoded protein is CASSQDLRGPHSNQPQHF.